This paragraph reports one TCR beta chain. In the authors' methods: Scientists estimated how many nucleated cells there were by amplifying reference gene primers. Here immunoSEQ multiplex PCR was the method, and the copy in TCRdb shows in-frame clones only, minus some. The V and J calls and clone size are taken from that table; D and trimming were inferred from the DNA. This sample has about 300,000 clones, with about 87% found just once. The data stem from a study of blood T cell repertoires in COVID-19. In the study overall: Acute and convalescent COVID-19 specimens originated in the United States, Italy and Spain. PBMCs, B-cell-depleted T cells, or T cells were the source of the cDNA or gDNA that made up the material.

From germline, CDR1 is LGHDT and CDR2 YNNKEL (reference sequence). Trimming removed 3 bases from V and 5 bases from J, with 7 bases in between. The CDR3 is 13 amino acids. The TCR originated in a man aged 70-80 years with acute or convalescent COVID-19. This rearrangement joins TRBV3-1 (or the pseudogene TRBV3-2) to TRBJ2-2, with D maybe TRBD2 (6 bases). Sequenced sample: peripheral blood. CDR3 in amino acids: CASSHGGTGELFF. The CDR3 coding sequence is TGTGCCAGCAGCCATGGAGGGACCGGGGAGCTGTTTTTT.